This paragraph reports one T cell receptor (beta chain). Its antigen is not known. The sample belongs to a study of CD8+CD57+ T cells in acquired aplastic anemia. About the research overall: The study obtained an average of roughly 3 ug of DNA from sorted CD4+ and CD8+ cells. The study's findings and limits: Significance was not reached for CD8+ Simpson's diversity between patients and controls. Both patients and controls carried the same twenty-nine CD8+ CDR3 sequences.

In germline, CDR1 is SQVTM, CDR2 ANQGSEA. V trimming: 6 bases; J trimming: 6 bases; junction bases outside the gene matches: 3. The CDR3 spans 12 residues. TCR beta VDJ and CDR3 profiling used genomic DNA as template. TCRdb re-called the reads through MiXCR, storing one row per CDR3 protein. The sample contains roughly 180,000 distinct CDR3 sequences, 45% to 50% of which appear only once. The TCR originated in a human donor in good health. The source material was sorted CD4+, CD8+, or CD8+CD57+ T cells (not recorded which) from PBMCs. This sequence joins TRBV29-1 and TRBJ2-2, with TRBD1 identical over 8 bases. In nucleotides, the CDR3 is TGCAGCGTCGTACAGGGGGCCGGGGAGCTGTTTTTT. Its protein is CSVVQGAGELFF.